A selection of T cell receptor beta chains follows, all from one sample in a study of early T cells in non-severe SARS-CoV-2 infection. TCRdb reprocessed the 5' RACE reads via MiXCR and lists one record per CDR3 protein. Seen here are about 63,000 distinct CDR3 sequences, 10% to 15% observed once, and the top ten hold about 4.3%. The material sequenced was whole blood. All receptors derive from an adult who was a healthcare worker with PCR-confirmed SARS-CoV-2 infection or an uninfected control (not recorded which). CDR3s include the opening cysteine and the closing phenylalanine or tryptophan. Fields, in order: D gene, clone size, J gene, V gene, CDR3 DNA, CDR3 protein. The D gene is left open where the match is weak. Not every row has a clone size; where given, it reads once, few, many or a size class.

>TRBD2|NA|TRBJ2-3|TRBV3-1
TGTGCCAGCAGCCAGGCGCGGGGGGGCGGAGATACGCAGTATTTT
CASSQARGGGDTQYF
>NA|NA|TRBJ2-3|TRBV18
TGTGCCAGCTCACCCGGCACAGATACGCAGTATTTT
CASSPGTDTQYF
>TRBD1|few|TRBJ1-5|TRBV27
TGTGCCAGCAGTACGAGGACAGGGGCTAGCAATCAGCCCCAGCATTTT
CASSTRTGASNQPQHF
>NA|many|TRBJ1-5|TRBV5-1
TGCGCCAGCAGCTTGGCAGGGTTCAGCAATCAGCCCCAGCATTTT
CASSLAGFSNQPQHF
>TRBD2|many|TRBJ2-7|TRBV20-1
TGCAGTGCTAGGGGGAGCGGGAGCTCCTACGAGCAGTACTTC
CSARGSGSSYEQYF
>NA|many|TRBJ2-7|TRBV19
TGTGCCAGTAGTGTTAACGGCCTTCGCTCCTACGAGCAGTACTTC
CASSVNGLRSYEQYF
>NA|few|TRBJ2-5|TRBV7-2
TGTGCCAGCAGCTTTGAGTGGCCCTGGGAGACCCAGTACTTC
CASSFEWPWETQYF
>TRBD1|few|TRBJ1-6|TRBV4-1
TGCGCCAGCAGCCAACCAAAGACAGGGGTCAGTAATTCACCCCTCCACTTT
CASSQPKTGVSNSPLHF
>TRBD2|NA|TRBJ2-5|TRBV20-1
TGCAGTGCTCGGCCGGGACTAGCGTCTCAAGAGACCCAGTACTTC
CSARPGLASQETQYF
>NA|few|TRBJ1-1|TRBV6-1
TGTGCCAGCAAAGACAGGCGTTTAAACACTGAAGCTTTCTTT
CASKDRRLNTEAFF
>NA|many|TRBJ2-5|TRBV30
TGTGCCTGGACTAAAGGGGGTTATCAAGAGACCCAGTACTTC
CAWTKGGYQETQYF
>NA|many|TRBJ2-5|TRBV7-9
TGTGCCACCGGACTTCTTAGGGGACCAGAGACCCAGTACTTC
CATGLLRGPETQYF
>NA|many|TRBJ2-3|TRBV5-4
TGTGCCAGCAGCTTCCCACCCAGGACAGATACGCAGTATTTT
CASSFPPRTDTQYF
>NA|many|TRBJ2-5|TRBV12-5
TGTGCTAGTGGTTTGGATAGCAGGGGTCAGACCCAGTACTTC
CASGLDSRGQTQYF
>NA|many|TRBJ1-2|TRBV21-1
TGTGCCAGCAGCAAAGGCCACGGCTATGGCTACACCTTC
CASSKGHGYGYTF
>TRBD1|many|TRBJ2-5|TRBV2
TGTGCCAGCAGTGTCCTAAATGAGTTAACGACAGGGTTTGTGGCGAGAGAGACCCAGTACTTC
CASSVLNELTTGFVARETQYF
>TRBD1|many|TRBJ1-6|TRBV7-2
TGTGCCAGCAGCCTGACAGGGCAAATGAGTAATTCACCCCTCCACTTT
CASSLTGQMSNSPLHF
>TRBD1|NA|TRBJ1-2|TRBV7-9
TGTGCCAGCAGCCGACCGGGACAGCCTTATGGCTACACCTTC
CASSRPGQPYGYTF
>NA|few|TRBJ1-5|TRBV6-6
TGTGCCAGTATGGGGACAAAAGGTAATCAGCCCCAGCATTTT
CASMGTKGNQPQHF
>NA|many|TRBJ2-1|TRBV11-2
TGTGCCAGCAGCTTAGGGCCGCGGCAGGAGCAGTTCTTC
CASSLGPRQEQFF
>TRBD1|few|TRBJ1-4|TRBV5-1
TGCGCCAGCAGCTTGGTCCTACAGGGGGCTTTTGAAAAACTGTTTTTT
CASSLVLQGAFEKLFF
>NA|few|TRBJ1-1|TRBV29-1
TGCAGCGTTGTGATGGGCAGGACTGAAGCTTTCTTT
CSVVMGRTEAFF
>NA|many|TRBJ2-2|TRBV7-6
TGTGCCAGCAGCTTAGAGCAGGGATCGAACACCGGGGAGCTGTTTTTT
CASSLEQGSNTGELFF
>TRBD1|NA|TRBJ1-2|TRBV4-1
TGCGCCAGCAGCCTCGACAGGGTTACGGTCGGCTACACCTTC
CASSLDRVTVGYTF
>NA|many|TRBJ1-1|TRBV12-3/TRBV12-4
TGTGCCAGCAGTTTGTACACTGAAGCTTTCTTT
CASSLYTEAFF
>NA|many|TRBJ1-6|TRBV29-1
TGCAGCGTTGCCGAAACCGGGAATTCACCCCTCCACTTT
CSVAETGNSPLHF
>NA|many|TRBJ2-3|TRBV20-1
TGCAGTGCCCCAGGGTCCGGGACAGATACGCAGTATTTT
CSAPGSGTDTQYF
>NA|many|TRBJ1-5|TRBV5-4
TGTGCCAGCAGCTTGGAACCGTTAACTGATCAGCCCCAGCATTTT
CASSLEPLTDQPQHF
>TRBD2|NA|TRBJ2-7|TRBV12-3/TRBV12-4
TGTGCCAGCAGTGCAGGCAGCGGCGGGGGTTACGAGCAGTACTTC
CASSAGSGGGYEQYF
>TRBD1|few|TRBJ2-1|TRBV7-6
TGTGCCAGCCTCGACAGGGGTTTAAACAATGAGCAGTTCTTC
CASLDRGLNNEQFF
>TRBD2|NA|TRBJ2-3|TRBV6-5
TGTGCCAGTAAGCGGGGGATCACAGATACGCAGTATTTT
CASKRGITDTQYF
>TRBD2|medium-sized|TRBJ2-4|TRBV11-2
TGTGCCAGCAGCCCCGACGCGGGGGGGTCGGACATTCAGTACTTC
CASSPDAGGSDIQYF
>TRBD2|few|TRBJ2-2|TRBV5-1
TGCGCCAGCAGCCTCACACTAGCGGGGGACACCGGGGAGCTGTTTTTT
CASSLTLAGDTGELFF
>NA|many|TRBJ2-2|TRBV7-6
TGTGCCAGCAGCTCGTGGAGCCCGAGTTTCACCGGGGAGCTGTTTTTT
CASSSWSPSFTGELFF
>NA|NA|TRBJ2-1|TRBV4-3
TGCGCCAGCAGCAAGGAAGGGGTCGGAGGGAAGAACAATGAGCAGTTCTTC
CASSKEGVGGKNNEQFF
>TRBD1|many|TRBJ1-1|TRBV30
TGTGCCTGGAGGAGCGTCCTGGACAGGGAAGCTTTCTTT
CAWRSVLDREAFF